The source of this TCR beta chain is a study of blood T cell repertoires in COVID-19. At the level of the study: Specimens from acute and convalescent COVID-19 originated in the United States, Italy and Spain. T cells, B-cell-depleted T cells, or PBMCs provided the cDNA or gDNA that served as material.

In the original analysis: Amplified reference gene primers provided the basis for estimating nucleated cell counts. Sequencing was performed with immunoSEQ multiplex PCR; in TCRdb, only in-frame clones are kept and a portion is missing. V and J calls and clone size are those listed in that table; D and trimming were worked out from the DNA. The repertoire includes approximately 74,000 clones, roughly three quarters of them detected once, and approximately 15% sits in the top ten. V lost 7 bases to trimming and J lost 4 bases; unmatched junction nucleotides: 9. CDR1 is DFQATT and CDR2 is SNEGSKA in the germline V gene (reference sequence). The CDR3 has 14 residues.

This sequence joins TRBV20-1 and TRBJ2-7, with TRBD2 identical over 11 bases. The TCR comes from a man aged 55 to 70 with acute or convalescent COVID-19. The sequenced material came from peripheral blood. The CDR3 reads CSGSTSGGSYEQYF. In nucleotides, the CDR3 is TGCAGTGGTAGTACTAGCGGGGGTTCATACGAGCAGTACTTC.